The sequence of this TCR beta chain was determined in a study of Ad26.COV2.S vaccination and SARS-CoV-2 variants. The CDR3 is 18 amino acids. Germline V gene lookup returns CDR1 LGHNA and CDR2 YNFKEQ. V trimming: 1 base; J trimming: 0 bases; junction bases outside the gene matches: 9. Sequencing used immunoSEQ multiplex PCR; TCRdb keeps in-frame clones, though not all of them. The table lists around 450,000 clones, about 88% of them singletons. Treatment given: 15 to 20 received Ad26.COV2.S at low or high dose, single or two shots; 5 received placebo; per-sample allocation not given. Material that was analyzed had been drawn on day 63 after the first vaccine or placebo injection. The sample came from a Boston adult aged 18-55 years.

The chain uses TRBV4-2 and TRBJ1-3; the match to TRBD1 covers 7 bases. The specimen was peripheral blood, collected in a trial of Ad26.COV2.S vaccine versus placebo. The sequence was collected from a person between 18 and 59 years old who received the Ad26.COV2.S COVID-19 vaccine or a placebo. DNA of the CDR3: TGTGCCAGCAGCCAAGGGACAGGTCCTTTGAACTCTGGAAACACCATATATTTT. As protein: CASSQGTGPLNSGNTIYF.